The next 15 T cell receptor beta chains were all read from a single sample in a study of chemoradiotherapy in HPV16-positive cancers. Profiled with immunoSEQ multiplex PCR; TCRdb holds only in-frame clones, not every one. The data contain about 19,000 clones, roughly 84% of them seen just once; the ten biggest clones take up under 4.5%. This specimen was blood, taken from a patient who underwent chemoradiotherapy. The receptors derive from a human donor with HPV-associated anogenital cancer.

There are a few counts of this clone. The V call is TRBV18, the J call TRBJ1-5; D is uncertain. V dropped 2 bases and J dropped 3 bases, with 5 bases sitting between them. Germline V gene lookup returns CDR1 KGHSH and CDR2 LQKENI. CDR3 length: 13 residues. The CDR3 DNA sequence: TGTGCCAGCTCACCAGACTCCAATCAGCCCCAGCATTTT. Translated, it gives CASSPDSNQPQHF.

The chain links TRBV27 to TRBJ2-1, with a tentative D call TRBD2 (7 bases). Germline CDR1 is MNHEY and CDR2 is SMNVEV (reference sequence). The CDR3 runs 16 residues. The V and J ends lost 8 bases and 7 bases respectively, with 24 bases between them. CDR3 bases: TGTGCCAGCGCATTCCCCTTAGGGGGGGCCACTAATGAGCAGTTCTTC. Its translation is CASAFPLGGATNEQFF.

This rearrangement joins TRBV18 to TRBJ2-1; 9 bases agree with TRBD2. Germline CDR1 reads KGHSH; CDR2 reads LQKENI. After removal of 0 bases from V and 6 bases from J, the junction contained 12 bases not matched to a gene. This CDR3 has 18 amino acids. The CDR3 coding sequence is TGTGCCAGCTCACCACCCTCCCTTGCGGGGGGGCTGAGCAATGAGCAGTTCTTC. Translation gives CASSPPSLAGGLSNEQFF.

This CDR3 reads CASSEGIGQGYQETQYF. CDR3 nucleotide sequence: TGTGCCAGCAGTGAGGGAATAGGACAGGGGTACCAAGAGACCCAGTACTTC. The chain joins TRBV2 to TRBJ2-5; 9 bases line up with TRBD1. With 3 bases clipped from V and 0 bases from J, the junction kept 8 bases outside the gene matches. The germline V gene has CDR1 SNHLY and CDR2 FYNNEI. The CDR3 is 17 residues long.

The CDR3, as DNA: TGTGCCAGCAACCTAGCATCGAACACTGAAGCTTTCTTT. This codes for CASNLASNTEAFF. This chain joins TRBV6-6 and TRBJ1-1; no definite D call. The germline V gene encodes CDR1 MNHNY and CDR2 SVGAGI (reference sequence). CDR3 size: 13 residues. The V gene lost 7 bases and the J gene lost 1 base, with 10 bases spanning the gap.

The chain carries TRBV18 and TRBJ2-7; D tentatively fits TRBD1 or TRBD2 (7 bases each). V was trimmed by 1 base and J by 6 bases, leaving 13 bases between them. Germline values: CDR1 KGHSH, CDR2 LQKENI. This CDR3 has 14 residues. The CDR3 region has the DNA TGTGCCAGCTCACCACTACAGGGGAGGGTCGAGCAGTACTTC. Translation gives CASSPLQGRVEQYF.

This clone was counted between two and nine times. The CDR3 loop reads CASSQDRAANYGYTF. The CDR3 DNA reads TGTGCCAGCAGCCAAGACCGGGCAGCTAACTATGGCTACACCTTC. The V gene is TRBV4-2, the J gene TRBJ1-2; D remains unclear. There are 15 residues in the CDR3. V lost 0 bases and J 0 bases, leaving 8 bases between the germline ends. CDR1 and CDR2 from the germline V gene are LGHNA and YNFKEQ.

This clone occurred a few times. The genes are TRBV5-1 and TRBJ1-2; 12 bases are shared with TRBD1. This CDR3 contains 14 residues. Trimming took 4 bases from V and 7 from J; bases not matched to a gene: 5. Looked up from germline, CDR1 is SGHRS and CDR2 is YFSETQ. The CDR3 sequence is CASSPGQGAVGYTF. In nucleotides, the CDR3 is TGCGCCAGCAGCCCGGGACAGGGGGCGGTTGGCTACACCTTC. Full variable domain (rest looked up from reference TRBV5-1 and TRBJ1-2): KAGVTQTPRYLIKTRGQQVTLSCSPISGHRSVSWYQQTPGQGLQFLFEYFSETQRNKGNFPGRFSGRQFSNSRSEMNVSTLELGDSALYLCASSPGQGAVGYTFGSGTRLTVV.

This chain links TRBV19 with TRBJ1-1; D is ambiguous. Germline CDR1 and CDR2: LNHDA and SQIVND (reference sequence). The length of the CDR3 is 12 residues. V was shortened by 6 bases and J by 10 bases, with 15 bases between the two germline ends. In DNA form, the CDR3 reads TGTGCCAGTAGCAATGTCCAGTCAGCAGCTTTCTTT. This encodes CASSNVQSAAFF.

This chain joins TRBV4-1 and TRBJ2-7; the D gene is possibly TRBD1 (5 bases). The CDR3 has 15 residues. Trimming removed 0 bases from V and 2 bases from J, with 11 bases in between. CDR1 MGHRA and CDR2 YSYEKL come from the germline V gene. The CDR3 protein is CASSQEAGRTYEQYF. CDR3 sequence (DNA): TGCGCCAGCAGCCAAGAGGCAGGGCGGACCTACGAGCAGTACTTC.

The chain joins TRBV6-6 to TRBJ2-1; perhaps D is TRBD1 or TRBD2 (5 bases each). Between the trimmed V and J ends, which lost 0 bases and 0 bases, there was a span of 9 bases. The CDR3 spans 16 residues. Germline V CDR1 and CDR2: MNHNY, SVGAGI (reference sequence). The CDR3 coding sequence is TGTGCCAGCAGTTACTCAGGGACGAGCTCCTACAATGAGCAGTTCTTC. Amino acid sequence: CASSYSGTSSYNEQFF.

The chain employs TRBV7-6 and TRBJ1-1; 8 bases line up with TRBD1. Germline V gene lookup returns CDR1 SGHVS and CDR2 FNYEAQ. The V and J ends lost 5 bases and 10 bases, in that order; junction bases with no gene match: 12. The CDR3 loop spans 14 amino acids. The CDR3 spells CASSHPSAGGRAFF. The CDR3 nucleotides read TGTGCCAGCAGCCACCCTTCCGCAGGGGGCAGAGCTTTCTTT.

The chain uses TRBV2 and TRBJ2-3; 11 bases match TRBD2. The CDR3 has 15 residues. Trimming at V came to 6 bases and at J to 1 base, leaving 3 bases not matched to a gene. Per germline, CDR1 SNHLY and CDR2 FYNNEI. CDR3: CASSAGLAGTDTQYF. CDR3 nucleotide sequence: TGTGCCAGCAGCGCGGGACTAGCGGGCACAGATACGCAGTATTTT.

The rearrangement joins TRBV7-9 to TRBJ1-2, with D perhaps matching TRBD1 (5 bases). The CDR3 is 12 amino acids. With 5 bases removed from V and 5 bases from J, the gap between germline ends came to 9 bases. Germline lookup yields CDR1 SEHNR and CDR2 FQNEAQ (reference sequence). For the CDR3, the DNA is TGTGCCAGCAGCCCCAGGGATTATGGCTACACCTTC. Translating gives CASSPRDYGYTF. Full variable domain (outside the CDR3, taken from reference TRBV7-9 and TRBJ1-2): DTGVSQNPRHKITKRGQNVTFRCDPISEHNRLYWYRQTLGQGPEFLTYFQNEAQLEKSRLLSDRFSAERPKGSFSTLEIQRTEQGDSAMYLCASSPRDYGYTFGSGTRLTVV.

This clone appeared once. The rearrangement joins TRBV5-6 to TRBJ2-3; TRBD1 aligns across 9 bases. CDR3 length equals 18 residues. Germline CDR1 and CDR2: SGHDT and YYEEEE. The junction had 13 bases not matched to a gene; V was cut back by 1 base and J by 4 bases. CDR3 in amino acids: CASSLRRGTGPGADTQYF. CDR3 coding DNA: TGTGCCAGCAGCTTGCGCCGCGGGACAGGGCCAGGGGCAGATACGCAGTATTTT.